A selection of T cell receptor beta chains follows, all from one sample in a study of identical twins' blood T cells. TCRdb re-called the 5' RACE reads with MiXCR, one entry per CDR3 protein. The repertoire has roughly 380,000 distinct CDR3 sequences, 28% of them found once; the top ten carry roughly 6.1%. The sequenced sample consisted of PBMCs. These TCRs come from a woman aged 18 to 55 in good health. Both conserved end residues are part of each CDR3. A D gene is named only where the DNA matches it firmly. The listing skips clone size in some rows; elsewhere it reads once, few, many or a size class.

length | J | D | V | size | CDR3 | DNA
12 | TRBJ1-2 | TRBD1 | TRBV9 | . | CATRDRVRGYTF | TGTGCCACTAGAGACAGGGTTCGTGGCTACACCTTC
14 | TRBJ1-1 | TRBD1 | TRBV19 | few | CASVEGQMYTEAFF | TGTGCCAGTGTCGAGGGACAGATGTACACTGAAGCTTTCTTT
14 | TRBJ2-3 | TRBD2 | TRBV20-1 | . | CSAKPGLHTDTQYF | TGCAGTGCAAAACCGGGACTACACACAGATACGCAGTATTTT
12 | TRBJ1-1 | . | TRBV15 | . | CASPDRNTEAFF | TGTGCCTCACCCGACAGGAACACTGAAGCTTTCTTT
11 | TRBJ2-7 | . | TRBV6-5 | . | CASSPGIEQYF | TGTGCCAGCAGTCCGGGTATCGAGCAGTACTTC
16 | TRBJ1-1 | . | TRBV7-8 | . | CASSSQTGRGDTEAFF | TGTGCCAGCAGCTCCCAAACCGGGCGAGGGGACACTGAAGCTTTCTTT
15 | TRBJ1-1 | . | TRBV20-1 | few | CSALERRRGGLEAFF | TGCAGTGCTCTAGAGAGGAGGCGGGGTGGTCTTGAAGCTTTCTTT
14 | TRBJ1-3 | . | TRBV2 | few | CASSEENPGNTIYF | TGTGCCAGCAGTGAAGAGAACCCTGGAAACACCATATATTTT
18 | TRBJ1-4 | . | TRBV6-2/TRBV6-3 | once | CASRPRGRWTPRNEKLFF | TGTGCCAGCAGACCCCGGGGACGGTGGACACCAAGAAATGAAAAACTGTTTTTT
14 | TRBJ1-5 | . | TRBV10-3 | many | CAISELMEDQPQHF | TGTGCCATCAGTGAATTGATGGAGGATCAGCCCCAGCATTTT
15 | TRBJ1-1 | . | TRBV7-9 | . | CASSLGAGENTEAFF | TGTGCCAGCAGCTTAGGGGCAGGTGAGAACACTGAAGCTTTCTTT
14 | TRBJ1-4 | TRBD1 | TRBV7-2 | few | CASSTGQGDEKLFF | TGTGCCAGCAGCACTGGACAGGGGGATGAAAAACTGTTTTTT
14 | TRBJ2-3 | TRBD2 | TRBV20-1 | few | CSAMASGRADTQYF | TGCAGTGCTATGGCTAGCGGGAGGGCAGATACGCAGTATTTT
13 | TRBJ2-3 | . | TRBV11-2 | . | CTSSLLVTDTQYF | TGTACCAGCAGCCTACTAGTCACAGATACGCAGTATTTT
12 | TRBJ1-2 | TRBD1 | TRBV29-1 | many | CSVSGQVYGYTF | TGCAGCGTTTCAGGACAGGTCTATGGCTACACCTTC
13 | TRBJ1-2 | . | TRBV20-1 | . | CSARYAGNYGYTF | TGCAGTGCTAGATATGCGGGGAACTATGGCTACACCTTC
15 | TRBJ1-1 | TRBD1 | TRBV20-1 | . | CSALDRGRMYTEAFF | TGCAGTGCTCTGGACAGGGGGCGGATGTACACTGAAGCTTTCTTT
14 | TRBJ1-6 | TRBD1 | TRBV10-3 | many | CAISVTGENSPLHF | TGTGCCATCAGCGTGACAGGGGAGAACTCACCCCTCCACTTT
14 | TRBJ2-1 | . | TRBV14 | few | CASSQGRTSREQFF | TGTGCCAGCAGCCAAGGGAGGACGTCTCGTGAGCAGTTCTTC
14 | TRBJ1-3 | . | TRBV12-3/TRBV12-4 | . | CAGRRVHSGNTIYF | TGTGCCGGCAGGAGGGTCCACTCTGGAAACACCATATATTTT